The 23 T cell receptor beta chains listed next were all sequenced from one sample in a study of shared clonotypes between healthy human individuals (dated by TCRdb to 2020 to 2022). To prepare the library, the immunoSEQ multiplex PCR assay was applied. The immuneACCESS repertoire file appears here via TCRdb, limited to in-frame rearrangements. These files lack a portion of the clones; in checked studies, under half of the deficit traces to unresolved V genes, and the cause of the others is not known. The sample table holds about 2.1 million clones, of which roughly 91% were seen once. More than 1.5% of the sample lies in the top ten. CD8 naive samples were CD45RO-negative cells positively selected for CCR7, giving a CD45RA+CCR7+ population that excluded TemRA cells. Sequencing was carried out using naive CD8+ T cells from PBMCs. Explained via the paper, the cell subset or site label denotes: CD45RA+CCR7+. These receptors originate from a man between 18 and 35 years old in good health. Some clones in this sample may be carry-over from other donors' samples.

This chain links TRBV4-2 with TRBJ1-4; D remains ambiguous. Trimming pared 0 bases from V and 7 bases from J, leaving 9 bases between. Germline V gene lookup returns CDR1 LGHNA and CDR2 YNFKEQ. The CDR3 runs to 14 residues. CDR3: CASSQDQEGEKLFF. The CDR3 DNA sequence: TGTGCCAGCAGCCAAGATCAGGAGGGTGAAAAACTGTTTTTT.

The V gene is TRBV11-3, the J gene TRBJ2-2, with 9 bases aligning to TRBD2. The trim removed 0 bases at V and 1 base at J, leaving 3 bases unmatched. The CDR3 is 17 residues long. Germline V gene lookup returns CDR1 SGHNT and CDR2 YENEEA. The CDR3 DNA sequence: TGTGCCAGCAGCTTAGATCCTAGCGGGGAGAACACCGGGGAGCTGTTTTTT. It is translated as CASSLDPSGENTGELFF.

The chain carries TRBV5-4 and TRBJ2-5; no clear D gene. This CDR3 is 12 amino acids long. Germline values: CDR1 SGHNT, CDR2 YYREEE (reference sequence). V lost 0 bases and J 4 bases, leaving 4 bases between the germline ends. CDR3 sequence: CASSLDTETQYF. CDR3 nucleotides: TGTGCCAGCAGCTTGGATACAGAGACCCAGTACTTC.

In DNA, the CDR3 is TGTGCCAATACCAGGAGGGCCCCTATTAACTATGGCTACACCTTC. Its translation is CANTRRAPINYGYTF. J is TRBJ1-2 and V is TRBV2, with D uncertain. The germline V gene has CDR1 SNHLY and CDR2 FYNNEI. This CDR3 spans 15 amino acids. V shed 10 bases and J shed 1 base, with 19 bases lying between them.

The rearrangement links TRBV7-6 to TRBJ2-2; D not resolved. CDR3 size: 12 residues. Looked up from germline, CDR1 is SGHVS and CDR2 is FNYEAQ. V gave up 0 bases and J gave up 6 bases, with 2 bases separating them. In DNA, the CDR3 is TGTGCCAGCAGCTTAGCATCCGGGGAGCTGTTTTTT. As protein: CASSLASGELFF. Variable domain in full (rest from reference TRBV7-6 and TRBJ2-2): GAGVSQSPRYKVTKRGQDVALRCDPISGHVSLYWYRQALGQGPEFLTYFNYEAQQDKSGLPNDRFSAERPEGSISTLTIQRTEQRDSAMYRCASSLASGELFFGEGSRLTVL.

Only one count was recorded for this clone. The chain employs TRBV9 and TRBJ2-7, with 9 bases fitting TRBD2. This CDR3 is 16 amino acids long. V lost 0 bases, J lost 3 bases, and 7 bases stayed unmatched. CDR1 and CDR2 (germline): SGDLS, YYNGEE. CDR3 bases: TGTGCCAGCAGCGTAGACCTGACTAGCGGTAACTACGAGCAGTACTTC. Its protein product is CASSVDLTSGNYEQYF.

The V and J genes are TRBV10-2 and TRBJ2-4; possibly TRBD1 or TRBD2 for D (5 bases each). V was cut by 0 bases and J by 0 bases, with 12 bases left in between. Germline V lookup: CDR1 WSHSY, CDR2 SAAADI. This CDR3 is built from 17 residues. The CDR3 coding sequence is TGCGCCAGCAGTGAGTCTTTCCAGGGACCAGCCAAAAACATTCAGTACTTC. This codes for CASSESFQGPAKNIQYF.

The rearrangement uses TRBV6-1 and TRBJ1-2; 7 bases match TRBD1. The CDR3 is 14 amino acids. Trimming took 4 bases from V and 6 from J; bases not matched to a gene: 8. CDR1 MNHNS and CDR2 SASEGT come from the germline V gene. CDR3 DNA sequence: TGTGCCAGCAGTGGGCGTCTAGGACAGGATGGCTACACCTTC. As protein: CASSGRLGQDGYTF.

The J gene is TRBJ2-3, the V gene TRBV29-1; 13 nucleotides align to TRBD2. V dropped 2 bases and J dropped 5; count of bases not matched to a gene: 4. The CDR3 spans 15 residues. Looked up from germline, CDR1 is SQVTM and CDR2 is ANQGSEA. This CDR3 reads CSVERTSGSRDTQYF. Here the CDR3 DNA reads TGCAGCGTTGAAAGGACTAGCGGGAGTAGAGATACGCAGTATTTT.

This clone was counted a single time. V is TRBV5-1 and J is TRBJ2-7, with 8 bases identical to TRBD1. This CDR3 contains 17 residues. Germline assignment: CDR1 SGHRS and CDR2 YFSETQ. J lost 0 bases, V lost 0 bases, and 8 bases had no gene match. CDR3 bases: TGCGCCAGCAGCTTGGCGATGATGACAGGGGCCTCCTACGAGCAGTACTTC. As protein: CASSLAMMTGASYEQYF.

The V and J genes are TRBV11-2 and TRBJ1-1, with TRBD1 matching 10 bases. Germline trimming cut 1 base from V and 4 bases from J; bases unmatched to any gene: 3. The germline gives CDR1 SGHAT, CDR2 FQNNGV. The CDR3 totals 15 residues. CDR3 residues: CASSLVGTGVTEAFF. In nucleotides, the CDR3 is TGTGCCAGCAGCTTAGTGGGGACAGGGGTCACTGAAGCTTTCTTT.

This clone was found a few times. The chain links TRBV19 to TRBJ1-1; no firm D call. This CDR3 spans 12 amino acids. Germline lookup yields CDR1 LNHDA and CDR2 SQIVND (reference sequence). Trimming pared 7 bases from V and 5 bases from J, leaving 11 bases between. CDR3 in amino acids: CASTLGLTEAFF. CDR3 DNA sequence: TGTGCCAGTACTCTGGGCTTGACTGAAGCTTTCTTT.

V gene TRBV15 combines with J gene TRBJ2-2, with D maybe TRBD2 (6 bases). There are 17 residues in the CDR3. From germline, CDR1 is LNHNV and CDR2 YYDKDF (reference sequence). V lost 1 base and J lost 0, with 12 bases in between. CDR3 residues: CATSRGYGRSNTGELFF. The CDR3 DNA follows: TGTGCCACCAGCAGAGGCTACGGGAGATCGAACACCGGGGAGCTGTTTTTT.

This chain uses TRBV6-1 with TRBJ1-2, with TRBD1 matching over 7 bases. The CDR3 totals 12 residues. V lost 7 bases, J lost 4 bases, and 3 bases stayed unmatched. Germline assignment: CDR1 MNHNS and CDR2 SASEGT. This CDR3 is CASKQGSYGYTF. The CDR3, as DNA: TGTGCCAGCAAACAGGGGAGCTATGGCTACACCTTC.

This chain joins TRBV2 and TRBJ2-4; no definite D call. V dropped 5 bases and J dropped 0 bases, with 14 bases sitting between them. CDR3 size: 16 residues. CDR1 is SNHLY, CDR2 FYNNEI, per germline. The CDR3 coding sequence is TGTGCCAGCAGTTATCTTCGGGCGGCAGCCAAAAACATTCAGTACTTC. It translates to CASSYLRAAAKNIQYF. The entire variable domain, with the rest obtained from reference TRBV2 and TRBJ2-4, is as follows: EPEVTQTPSHQVTQMGQEVILRCVPISNHLYFYWYRQILGQKVEFLVSFYNNEISEKSEIFDDQFSVERPDGSNFTLKIRSTKLEDSAMYFCASSYLRAAAKNIQYFGAGTRLSVL.

The chain is built from TRBV6-5 and TRBJ2-2; D is uncertain. The germline CDR1 and CDR2 sequences are MNHEY and SVGAGI. V was pared by 10 bases and J by 5 bases, with 17 bases between. The CDR3 totals 14 residues. In nucleotides, the CDR3 is TGTGCCACCCAGTGGGAAGGCGAGACCGGGGAGCTGTTTTTT. Translating gives CATQWEGETGELFF.

This chain links TRBV15 with TRBJ2-2, with 10 bases fitting TRBD2. This CDR3 contains 16 residues. CDR1 and CDR2 (germline): LNHNV, YYDKDF (reference sequence). Unmatched junction bases numbered 4, after V lost 0 bases and J lost 6 bases. CDR3 bases: TGTGCCACCAGCAGAGAGCCCAGCGGGAGGGCCGGGGAGCTGTTTTTT. Encoded protein: CATSREPSGRAGELFF. Variable domain in full (rest from reference TRBV15 and TRBJ2-2): DAMVIQNPRYQVTQFGKPVTLSCSQTLNHNVMYWYQQKSSQAPKLLFHYYDKDFNNEADTPDNFQSRRPNTSFCFLDIRSPGLGDTAMYLCATSREPSGRAGELFFGEGSRLTVL.

Here the CDR3 reads CASSPSSGVFGYNEQFF. The CDR3 region has the DNA TGTGCCAGCAGCCCCAGTTCGGGAGTCTTCGGGTACAATGAGCAGTTCTTC. The rearrangement links TRBV11-2 to TRBJ2-1; D is perhaps TRBD2 (6 bases). Germline lookup yields CDR1 SGHAT and CDR2 FQNNGV. Trimming removed 5 bases at V and 4 bases at J, with 21 bases between. The CDR3 covers 17 residues.

This clone showed up just once. The chain uses TRBV4-1 and TRBJ2-2; no definite D call. V was pared by 4 bases and J by 8 bases, with 8 bases between. This CDR3 is built from 12 residues. Germline assignment: CDR1 MGHRA and CDR2 YSYEKL. The DNA for the CDR3 is TGCGCCAGCAGCCTGGTAGCAGGGGAGCTGTTTTTT. This translates into CASSLVAGELFF.

This clone was recorded only once. The chain has TRBV9 and TRBJ2-2; 7 positions match TRBD1. J gave up 6 bases and V 4 bases, and 12 bases lay outside the gene matches. The CDR3 sequence is 16 residues long. Per germline, CDR1 SGDLS and CDR2 YYNGEE. CDR3 bases: TGTGCCAGCAGCTTACCTCGACAGGGTAGGCCCGGGGAGCTGTTTTTT. Translating it yields CASSLPRQGRPGELFF. The variable domain in full, completed from reference TRBV9 and TRBJ2-2, reads DSGVTQTPKHLITATGQRVTLRCSPRSGDLSVYWYQQSLDQGLQFLIQYYNGEERAKGNILERFSAQQFPDLHSELNLSSLELGDSALYFCASSLPRQGRPGELFFGEGSRLTVL.

The chain employs TRBV10-2 and TRBJ1-3, with D unresolved. Germline lookup yields CDR1 WSHSY and CDR2 SAAADI. The ends were cut back, 3 bases at V and 12 bases at J, with 18 bases in the middle. This CDR3 spans 14 amino acids. This CDR3 reads CASSDGYSATGIYF. The CDR3 coding sequence is TGCGCCAGCAGTGATGGGTACAGCGCCACCGGCATATATTTT.

Points on this clone: The same CDR3 arises from other DNA sequences in this sample as well. This sequence joins TRBV7-3 and TRBJ1-1; no clear D. This CDR3 region has 13 residues. Trimming cost V 1 base and J 1 base, with 4 bases left between them. Looked up from germline, CDR1 is SGHTA and CDR2 is FQGTGA. CDR3 sequence: CASSLRGNTEAFF. The DNA for the CDR3 is TGTGCCAGCAGCTTAAGGGGGAACACTGAAGCTTTCTTT.

The CDR3 reads CASSQFLGLANTGELFF. CDR3 bases: TGCGCCAGCAGCCAGTTCCTGGGACTAGCGAACACCGGGGAGCTGTTTTTT. V is TRBV4-1 and J is TRBJ2-2; 8 nucleotides align to TRBD2. V dropped 3 bases and J dropped 0; count of bases not matched to a gene: 6. Germline V gene data show CDR1 as MGHRA and CDR2 as YSYEKL. This CDR3 contains 17 residues.